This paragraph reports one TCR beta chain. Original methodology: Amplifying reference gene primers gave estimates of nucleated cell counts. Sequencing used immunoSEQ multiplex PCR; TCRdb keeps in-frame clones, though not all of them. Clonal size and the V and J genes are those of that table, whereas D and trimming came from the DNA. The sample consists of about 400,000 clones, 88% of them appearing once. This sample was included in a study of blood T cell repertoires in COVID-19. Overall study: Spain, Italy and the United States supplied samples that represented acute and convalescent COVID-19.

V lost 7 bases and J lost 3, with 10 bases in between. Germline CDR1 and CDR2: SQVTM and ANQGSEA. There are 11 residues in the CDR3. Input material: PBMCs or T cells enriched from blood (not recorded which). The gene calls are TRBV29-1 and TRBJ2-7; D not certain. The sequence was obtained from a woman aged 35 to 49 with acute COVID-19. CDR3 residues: CSGAPLYEQYF. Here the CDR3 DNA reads TGCAGCGGAGCCCCACTCTACGAGCAGTACTTC.